Listed below are T cell receptor beta chains from one sample, sequenced in a study of T cells in Graves' hyperthyroidism and ophthalmopathy. TCRdb reprocessed the multiplex PCR reads with MiXCR, giving one entry per CDR3 protein. The sample contains under 700,000 distinct CDR3 sequences, about half of which appear only once. Material: peripheral blood or thyroid tissue (not recorded which). The receptor source for this set is a woman under 30 with Graves' hyperthyroidism. Each CDR3 is given with its conserved first and last residue. The D gene is left open where the match is weak. Expanded clones get a size class; other rows say once, few or many, or leave the size out.

>TRBJ2-2|NA|NA|TRBV19
TGTGCCAGCAAGACGGGATTAGCTGTAACCGGGGAGCTGTTTTTT
CASKTGLAVTGELFF
>TRBJ1-5|many|NA|TRBV2
TGTGCCAGCACCCGGGACCAAGGTCAGCCCCAGCATTTT
CASTRDQGQPQHF
>TRBJ2-1|NA|NA|TRBV7-6
TGCGCCAGCAGCCAAGATCCCCAGGGGAATGAGCAGTTCTTC
CASSQDPQGNEQFF
>TRBJ1-1|many|TRBD1|TRBV2
TGTGCCAGCAGTCAACAGGGGTGGGACACTGAAGCTTTCTTT
CASSQQGWDTEAFF
>TRBJ2-7|NA|TRBD2|TRBV10-2
TGCGCCAGCATGACTAGCGGGAGAATCTTCTACGAGCAGTACTTC
CASMTSGRIFYEQYF
>TRBJ1-6|NA|TRBD1|TRBV20-1
TGCAGTGCTAGAGATAGGGACAGGGGGCAAGGTAATTCACCCCTCCACTTT
CSARDRDRGQGNSPLHF
>TRBJ2-3|NA|TRBD2|TRBV12-3/TRBV12-4
TGTGCCAGCAGTTTAATTGTGACTAGCGGCACAGATACGCAGTATTTT
CASSLIVTSGTDTQYF
>TRBJ2-7|many|TRBD2|TRBV9
TGTGCCAGCAGTGTCGGTCTAGCGGGCTACGAGCAGTACTTC
CASSVGLAGYEQYF
>TRBJ2-3|once|TRBD2|TRBV29-1
TGCAGCGCACGGGGACTACCGGATACGCAGTATTTT
CSARGLPDTQYF
>TRBJ2-7|NA|TRBD1|TRBV24-1
TGTGCCACCAGTGATCCCGGACAGGAAATACACGAGCAGTACTTC
CATSDPGQEIHEQYF
>TRBJ2-7|few|TRBD1|TRBV25-1
TGTGCCAGCAGTGAAGAGACAGGGGGTTTCAACGAGCAGTACTTC
CASSEETGGFNEQYF
>TRBJ2-5|few|NA|TRBV9
TGTGCCAGCAGCGTAGTTCGGGACGAAGTAGTGGAGACCCAGTACTTC
CASSVVRDEVVETQYF
>TRBJ1-1|NA|NA|TRBV7-6
TGTGCCAGCAGTGCTAGACAGAACACTGAAGCTTTCTTT
CASSARQNTEAFF
>TRBJ1-4|few|NA|TRBV12-3/TRBV12-4
TGTGCCAGCACCCTCCGGGGAAGGGATGAAAAACTGTTTTTT
CASTLRGRDEKLFF
>TRBJ1-2|many|NA|TRBV9
TGTGCCAGCAGTCCTGGCTACACCTTC
CASSPGYTF
>TRBJ2-7|many|NA|TRBV7-9
TGTGCCAGCAGCCCTAGAGGACAGCCTCCCTACGAGCAGTACTTC
CASSPRGQPPYEQYF
>TRBJ2-7|few|NA|TRBV7-3
TGTGCCAGCAGCTTACAGGGGTCCGACGAGCAGTACTTC
CASSLQGSDEQYF
>TRBJ1-6|many|NA|TRBV2
TGTGCCAGCCGCGGGACATGGGATTCACCCCTCCACTTT
CASRGTWDSPLHF
>TRBJ2-7|NA|TRBD2|TRBV2
TGTGCCAGCAGTCCTACTAGCGGGCACGAGCAGTACTTC
CASSPTSGHEQYF
>TRBJ1-2|NA|NA|TRBV7-2
TGTGCCAGCAGCTCCGGGCTGGGGGCTAACTATGGCTACACCTTC
CASSSGLGANYGYTF
>TRBJ2-5|NA|TRBD2|TRBV20-1
TGCAGGGCTCAACTAGCGGGAGTTGAGACCCAGTACTTC
CRAQLAGVETQYF
>TRBJ1-1|NA|TRBD1|TRBV20-1
TGCAGTGCTAGAGATGGGACAGGGGGTGAAGCTTTCTTT
CSARDGTGGEAFF
>TRBJ1-4|NA|NA|TRBV3-1
TGTGCCAGCAGCCAATTCGAACAGAACTTGTACAAACTGTTTTTT
CASSQFEQNLYKLFF
>TRBJ1-2|NA|NA|TRBV15
TGTGCCACCAGCAGAGAAGCAGGGTACTATGGCTACACCTTC
CATSREAGYYGYTF
>TRBJ1-1|NA|NA|TRBV14
TGTGCCAGCAGCCCTCTCTTGCGTCGCACTGAAGCTTTCTTT
CASSPLLRRTEAFF
>TRBJ2-2|NA|TRBD1|TRBV25-1
TGTGCCAGCAGCCAGGCAGGGGGCGCTATCACCGGGGAGCTGTTTTTT
CASSQAGGAITGELFF
>TRBJ1-6|many|TRBD1|TRBV15
TGTGCCACCAGCAGAGATCCGACAGGGGATTCACCCCTCCACTTT
CATSRDPTGDSPLHF
>TRBJ1-3|NA|TRBD1|TRBV12-3/TRBV12-4
TGTGCCAGCAGTTTCCCCGGGACAGTCTCTGGAAACACCATATATTTT
CASSFPGTVSGNTIYF
>TRBJ1-5|few|NA|TRBV12-3/TRBV12-4
TGTGCCAGCGGCCCACAGGGTGCCAATCAGCCCCAGCATTTT
CASGPQGANQPQHF